A single sample gave rise to the 21 T cell receptor beta chains below, sequenced in a study of human T cells and chemical hapten exposure (TCRdb year 2021). In light of the paper, this sample's time point label describes: patch test 2, 6 weeks after DPC sensitization. The sample's treatment or condition label is to be understood as: therapeutic diphenylcyclopropenone sensitization with weekly scalp DPC. The library was made by RACE. The instrument given in TCRdb is NextSeq 500. TCRdb passed the public sequencing reads through fastp at Q25 and MiXCR, retaining productive beta sequences. Rows matching on CDR3 protein sequence are summarized as one entry with the most common DNA and genes. The sample includes tens of thousands of distinct CDR3 sequences, with 10% observed a single time. The top ten constitute over 2% of the sample. The sequenced sample was whole blood, obtained in connection with sensitization to the hapten diphenylcyclopropenone (DPC). The receptors come from a woman younger than 45 with alopecia areata. Some clones in this sample may be carry-over from other donors' samples.

The genes are TRBV5-1 and TRBJ2-5; a possible D gene is TRBD2 (7 bases). The CDR3 loop spans 15 amino acids. Trimming left V 1 base short and J 0 bases short, with 10 bases between. Germline CDR1 and CDR2: SGHRS and YFSETQ. This CDR3 is CASSLQGGDQETQYF. The CDR3 DNA follows: TGCGCCAGCAGCTTGCAAGGGGGGGACCAAGAGACCCAGTACTTC.

In this sample, this clonotype turned up a few times. The chain has TRBV28 and TRBJ1-1; 8 bases agree with TRBD1. Germline CDR1 reads MDHEN; CDR2 reads SYDVKM. With 11 bases clipped from V and 0 bases from J, the junction kept 11 bases outside the gene matches. The CDR3 is made up of 15 amino acids. The CDR3 loop reads CAAKWTGLMNTEAFF. The CDR3 bases are TGTGCCGCTAAATGGACAGGGCTCATGAACACTGAAGCTTTCTTT. Supplemented by reference TRBV28 and TRBJ1-1, the full variable domain reads DVKVTQSSRYLVKRTGEKVFLECVQDMDHENMFWYRQDPGLGLRLIYFSYDVKMKEKGDIPEGYSVSREKKERFSLILESASTNQTSMYLCAAKWTGLMNTEAFFGQGTRLTVV.

In this sample, this clonotype turned up many times. The chain is built from TRBV6-6 and TRBJ2-7; D perhaps matches TRBD1 (7 bases). The V gene's germline CDR1 is MNHNY and CDR2 SVGAGI (reference sequence). This CDR3 has 14 residues. The V end was cut by 6 bases, the J end by 7 bases, with 19 bases between. For the CDR3, the DNA is TGTGCCAGCAGCCCAGGGGCAGGGGGGAAGGAGCAGTACTTC. Translation gives CASSPGAGGKEQYF.

The chain is built from TRBV6-2 or TRBV6-3 and TRBJ2-5; possible D gene TRBD1, 6 bases. Trimming shortened V by 10 bases and J by 1 base, and 31 bases separated the two germline ends. This CDR3 comprises 19 residues. The germline CDR1 and CDR2 sequences are MNHEY and SVGEGT. CDR3 protein: CATTLPTPETGTIQETQYF. DNA of the CDR3: TGTGCCACCACACTACCAACCCCCGAGACAGGAACCATCCAAGAGACCCAGTACTTC.

The table lists this clonotype with many counts. This chain joins TRBV28 and TRBJ2-4, with 7 bases matching TRBD1. The CDR3 is made up of 12 amino acids. With 5 bases clipped from V and 8 bases from J, the junction kept 3 bases outside the gene matches. Per the germline V gene, CDR1 is MDHEN and CDR2 is SYDVKM. DNA of the CDR3: TGTGCCAGCAGTCGAGGGGGCCACATTCAGTACTTC. This encodes CASSRGGHIQYF.

The CDR3 here is CASSQPPGVNEQYF. CDR3 bases: TGTGCCAGCAGCCAACCCCCGGGGGTGAACGAGCAGTACTTC. This chain links TRBV7-8 with TRBJ2-7; D possibly corresponds to TRBD2 (6 bases). The V end lost 5 bases, the J end lost 5 bases, and 16 bases lay between the germline ends. Germline values: CDR1 SGHVS, CDR2 FQNEAQ. The CDR3 is 14 residues long.

This clonotype showed up just a few times. The V gene is TRBV5-1, the J gene TRBJ1-3; no clear D gene. CDR1 is SGHRS, CDR2 YFSETQ, per germline. The germline V and J ends were trimmed by 0 bases and 0 bases, with 7 bases remaining between them. The CDR3 sequence is 15 residues long. CDR3 sequence (DNA): TGCGCCAGCAGCTTGGGGGCTACCTCTGGAAACACCATATATTTT. It encodes CASSLGATSGNTIYF.

On this clonotype: It may be a read error: a sequence one base away is much more abundant. This sequence joins TRBV6-2 or TRBV6-3 and TRBJ2-4; weak D call: TRBD2 (5 bases). The CDR3 totals 13 residues. Germline-derived CDR1 and CDR2 are MNHEY and SVGEGT. The CDR3: CASSWLAINIQYF. In nucleotides, the CDR3 is TGTGCCAGCAGTTGGCTAGCCATAAACATTCAGTACTTC.

Many counts were recorded for this clonotype. The chain is built from TRBV7-3 and TRBJ2-6; 11 bases match TRBD1. V lost 5 bases, J lost 0 bases, and 12 bases stayed unmatched. This CDR3 spans 20 amino acids. Germline V gene lookup returns CDR1 SGHTA and CDR2 FQGTGA. CDR3 in amino acids: CASSRDPGQGASSGANVLTF. CDR3 DNA: TGTGCCAGCAGCCGTGATCCCGGACAGGGGGCTTCCTCTGGGGCCAACGTCCTGACTTTC.

This clonotype was seen repeatedly, ten times or more. V and J are TRBV4-2 and TRBJ1-6; D is ambiguous. Trimming took 0 bases from V and 6 from J, leaving 15 bases between them. This CDR3 region has 17 residues. The germline V gene has CDR1 LGHNA and CDR2 YNFKEQ. CDR3 region: CASSQDPGTAFNSPLHF. Written as DNA, the CDR3 is TGTGCCAGCAGCCAAGATCCGGGCACAGCTTTTAATTCACCCCTCCACTTT.

This clonotype was seen a handful of times. J is TRBJ2-3 and V is TRBV5-1, with 9 bases that match TRBD2. Germline CDR1 reads SGHRS; CDR2 reads YFSETQ. The CDR3 has 16 residues. The trim removed 2 bases at V and 2 bases at J, leaving 6 bases unmatched. The CDR3 nucleotides are TGCGCCAGCAGCTTATCGAGCGGGGGGATCACAGATACGCAGTATTTT. Translation: CASSLSSGGITDTQYF.

The table lists this clonotype with many counts. At one of its ends the junction is not consistent with the germline gene, which may arise from a read error. The chain has TRBV7-7 and TRBJ2-7; D gene uncertain. The CDR3 is made up of 13 amino acids. Germline values: CDR1 SSHAT, CDR2 FNYEAQ (reference sequence). CDR3 sequence reads: CASSLTVFYEQYF. CDR3 bases: TGTGCTAGCAGCTTAACCGTCTTTTACGAGCAGTACTTC.

This clonotype occurred many times. This chain links TRBV6-1 with TRBJ1-5; D possibly corresponds to TRBD1 (5 bases). This CDR3 contains 15 residues. V dropped 3 bases and J dropped 1 base, with 10 bases sitting between them. The germline V gene has CDR1 MNHNS and CDR2 SASEGT. CDR3 loop: CASSDFGDSNQPQHF. DNA for the CDR3: TGTGCCAGCAGTGATTTTGGGGACAGCAATCAGCCCCAGCATTTT.

This clonotype was seen only a few times. J is TRBJ1-4 and V is TRBV4-2; the match to TRBD1 covers 9 bases. CDR3 length: 16 amino acids. Germline V lookup: CDR1 LGHNA, CDR2 YNFKEQ. With V trimmed by 3 bases and J by 7 bases, 9 bases remained unmatched. Here the CDR3 reads CASSQDGQGYAEKLFF. DNA of the CDR3: TGTGCCAGCAGCCAGGACGGACAGGGGTACGCTGAAAAACTGTTTTTT.

The CDR3 sequence: CASSLPTYEQYF. CDR3 in DNA: TGTGCCAGCAGTCTACCCACCTACGAGCAGTACTTC. The chain has TRBV28 and TRBJ2-7, with unresolved D. Germline V gene sequence: CDR1 MDHEN, CDR2 SYDVKM. The length of the CDR3 is 12 residues. Trimming removed 5 bases from V and 2 bases from J, with 7 bases in between.

A few counts support this clonotype. The rearrangement joins TRBV11-3 to TRBJ2-2; D remains unclear. Germline CDR1 and CDR2: SGHNT and YENEEA. The CDR3 covers 13 residues. The V gene lost 5 bases and the J gene lost 6 bases, with 10 bases spanning the gap. CDR3 amino acids: CASSPAAAGELFF. In nucleotides, the CDR3 is TGTGCCAGCAGCCCCGCGGCCGCCGGGGAGCTGTTTTTT.

Ten or more counts support this clonotype. V is TRBV11-2 and J is TRBJ2-2; D remains unclear. This CDR3 has 13 amino acids. V shed 4 bases and J shed 5 bases, with 8 bases lying between them. Germline V gives CDR1 SGHAT, CDR2 FQNNGV. The CDR3 region is CASSSQSTGELFF. The CDR3 DNA follows: TGTGCCAGCAGCTCACAGTCTACCGGGGAGCTGTTTTTT.

This clonotype was detected ten times or more. J is TRBJ2-7 and V is TRBV13; perhaps TRBD2 as D (5 bases). This CDR3 comprises 15 residues. The germline V and J ends were trimmed by 3 bases and 0 bases, with 12 bases remaining between them. Germline assignment: CDR1 PRHDT and CDR2 FYEKMQ (reference sequence). The CDR3 loop reads CASSLSGEGSYEQYF. DNA of the CDR3: TGTGCCAGCAGCTTGTCCGGAGAGGGCTCCTACGAGCAGTACTTC.

This clonotype was seen many times. The chain joins TRBV30 to TRBJ1-5; D not resolved. This CDR3 comprises 14 residues. Germline V gene lookup returns CDR1 GTSNPN and CDR2 SVGIG (reference sequence). V lost 0 bases, J lost 3 bases, and 9 bases lay in between. The DNA for the CDR3 is TGTGCCTGGAGTGTGAACGGAGCCAATCAGCCCCAGCATTTT. Amino acid sequence: CAWSVNGANQPQHF.

This clonotype has just a few counts. V gene TRBV7-2 combines with J gene TRBJ2-5; D is unclear. V was cut by 6 bases and J by 5 bases, with 7 bases left in between. Germline V gives CDR1 SGHTA, CDR2 FQGNSA. The CDR3 is made up of 11 amino acids. CDR3 loop: CASSSMETQYF. The CDR3 nucleotides read TGTGCCAGCAGTTCAATGGAGACCCAGTACTTC.

This clonotype has at least ten counts. CDR3 coding DNA: TGTGCCAGCAGTTACGAGGGGGGGGGCTCTGAAGCTTTCTTT. Its translation is CASSYEGGGSEAFF. The J gene is TRBJ1-1, the V gene TRBV6-6; D may be TRBD1 (6 bases). The length of the CDR3 is 14 residues. Germline V gene data show CDR1 as MNHNY and CDR2 as SVGAGI (reference sequence). V lost 2 bases and J 6 bases, leaving 13 bases between the germline ends.